One sample yielded the 8 T cell receptor beta chains listed below, sequenced in a study of human T cells and chemical hapten exposure. Time point denoted: patch test 2, 6 weeks after DPC sensitization. Sample treatment: therapeutic diphenylcyclopropenone sensitization with weekly scalp DPC. TCRdb re-called the RACE reads with MiXCR, one entry per CDR3 protein. This sample has some 84,000 distinct CDR3 sequences, with roughly 10% found just once. The sample consisted of whole blood, taken in connection with sensitization to the hapten diphenylcyclopropenone (DPC). Receptors were obtained from a woman in her forties or fifties with alopecia areata. Some clones in this sample may be carry-over from other donors' samples.

This clonotype was detected many times. CDR3 loop: CASSSPVVREVSTYTQYF. The CDR3 DNA is TGTGCCAGCAGCTCGCCGGTTGTACGGGAGGTCTCCACGTATACGCAGTATTTT. The rearrangement links TRBV7-2 to TRBJ2-3; 7 bases agree with TRBD2. The CDR3 loop spans 18 amino acids. CDR1 and CDR2 (germline): SGHTA, FQGNSA. J lost 7 bases, V lost 4 bases, and 20 bases had no gene match.

The sample holds a few counts of this clonotype. Written as DNA, the CDR3 is TGTGCCAGCAGCCCCCGGACAGGGGATTTTGACACCGGGGAGCTGTTTTTT. It codes for CASSPRTGDFDTGELFF. The chain links TRBV12-3 or TRBV12-4 to TRBJ2-2; 9 positions agree with TRBD1. This CDR3 comprises 17 residues. After removal of 6 bases from V and 3 bases from J, the junction contained 11 bases not matched to a gene.

This clonotype was detected ten times or more. The V call is TRBV6-1, the J call TRBJ2-3, with a weak D call TRBD2 (5 bases). Deletions cut 10 bases from V and 5 bases from J, with 13 bases between. Germline V gene sequence: CDR1 MNHNS, CDR2 SASEGT. The CDR3 length is 12 residues. CDR3 in amino acids: CAIRTGGDTQYF. CDR3 DNA: TGTGCCATTCGGACTGGTGGAGATACGCAGTATTTT.

This clonotype was seen many times. The chain carries TRBV5-6 and TRBJ2-2, with D perhaps being TRBD1 or TRBD2 (7 bases each). Trimming pared 0 bases from V and 6 bases from J, leaving 12 bases between. Germline V gene data show CDR1 as SGHDT and CDR2 as YYEEEE. This CDR3 spans 15 amino acids. The CDR3 sequence: CASSLDRGGAGELFF. The CDR3 nucleotides read TGTGCCAGCAGCTTGGACAGGGGAGGGGCCGGGGAGCTGTTTTTT.

The V call is TRBV12-3 or TRBV12-4, the J call TRBJ2-7, with D maybe TRBD2 (6 bases). Deletions cut 3 bases from V and 3 bases from J, with 12 bases between. The CDR3 contains 14 residues. The CDR3 nucleotides read TGTGCCAGCAGTTTGGAGGGAGTGCGCTACGAGCAGTACTTC. This codes for CASSLEGVRYEQYF.

In its sample, this clonotype was seen many times. The V and J genes are TRBV12-3 or TRBV12-4 and TRBJ2-3; no reliable D call. Trimming pared 2 bases from V and 0 bases from J, leaving 9 bases between. The CDR3 runs 15 residues. The CDR3 reads CASSLWAASTDTQYF. For the CDR3, the DNA is TGTGCCAGCAGTTTATGGGCAGCTAGCACAGATACGCAGTATTTT.

There are many counts of this clonotype. The chain employs TRBV7-9 and TRBJ2-5; no clear D. The germline V gene has CDR1 SEHNR and CDR2 FQNEAQ (reference sequence). This CDR3 has 11 residues. The germline V and J ends were trimmed by 5 bases and 5 bases, with 6 bases remaining between them. As DNA, the CDR3 is TGTGCCAGCAGCGGATTCGAGACCCAGTACTTC. It translates to CASSGFETQYF.

In its sample, this clonotype was seen a few times. The chain employs TRBV3-1 and TRBJ2-1; 9 bases are shared with TRBD2. The CDR3 runs 18 residues. With 4 bases clipped from V and 5 bases from J, the junction kept 15 bases outside the gene matches. Per germline, CDR1 LGHDT and CDR2 YNNKEL (reference sequence). The CDR3 DNA reads as TGTGCCAGCAGCCTCCCGGGACTAGCCCCGGGGGTAGACAATGAGCAGTTCTTC. Residues: CASSLPGLAPGVDNEQFF.